The 25 T cell receptor beta chains below all came from one sample that was sequenced in a study of shared clonotypes between healthy human individuals. Repertoires were generated with immunoSEQ multiplex PCR, while TCRdb's copy carries only in-frame clones and drops some. The data contain roughly 720,000 clones, 90% of them singletons. Material for sequencing was memory CD8+ T cells from PBMCs. Subset defined: CD45RO+ cells pooled with CCR7-negative TemRA cells. All receptors derive from a man between 18 and 29 years old in good health. Some clones in this sample may be carry-over from other donors' samples.

The chain uses TRBV14 and TRBJ2-4, with D possibly being TRBD2 (6 bases). The V end was cut by 4 bases, the J end by 0 bases, with 13 bases between. CDR3 length: 16 residues. The germline CDR1 and CDR2 sequences are SGHDN and FVKESK. The CDR3 nucleotides are TGTGCCAGCAGCCCCCGGGAGCCTATAGCCAAAAACATTCAGTACTTC. It encodes CASSPREPIAKNIQYF.

The chain is built from TRBV2 and TRBJ1-4; D not certain. The V and J ends lost 8 bases and 2 bases respectively, with 12 bases between them. In germline, CDR1 is SNHLY, CDR2 FYNNEI. The CDR3 spans 14 residues. This CDR3 reads CASSWTDTNEKLFF. For the CDR3, the DNA is TGTGCCAGCTCATGGACGGATACTAATGAAAAACTGTTTTTT.

The genes are TRBV9 and TRBJ1-1, with D possibly being TRBD1 (5 bases). This CDR3 comprises 14 residues. CDR1 is SGDLS, CDR2 YYNGEE, per germline. V was cut by 3 bases and J by 11 bases, with 20 bases left in between. This CDR3 is CASSASDTQLRAFF. The CDR3 bases are TGTGCCAGCAGCGCCTCGGACACACAGCTGCGGGCTTTCTTT. The full variable domain, in which reference TRBV9 and TRBJ1-1 provide the parts outside the CDR3, is DSGVTQTPKHLITATGQRVTLRCSPRSGDLSVYWYQQSLDQGLQFLIQYYNGEERAKGNILERFSAQQFPDLHSELNLSSLELGDSALYFCASSASDTQLRAFFGQGTRLTVV.

V usage is TRBV10-1 and J usage is TRBJ2-2; D not resolved. The CDR3 is 14 amino acids. Germline-derived CDR1 and CDR2 are WNHNN and SYGVQD (reference sequence). V was cut by 5 bases and J by 3 bases, with 10 bases left in between. CDR3 in amino acids: CASSMGRDTGELFF. The CDR3 region has the DNA TGCGCCAGCAGTATGGGAAGGGACACCGGGGAGCTGTTTTTT.

In nucleotides, the CDR3 is TGCGCCAGCAGCTTGGCTTCAGGGGCCTACTACGAGCAGTACTTC. This sequence encodes CASSLASGAYYEQYF. V and J are TRBV5-1 and TRBJ2-7, with a tentative D call TRBD1 (6 bases). The V gene lost 0 bases and the J gene lost 3 bases, with 13 bases spanning the gap. Germline V CDR1 and CDR2: SGHRS, YFSETQ. This CDR3 region has 15 residues.

This sequence joins TRBV7-9 and TRBJ2-7, with D possibly called TRBD1 or TRBD2 (7 bases each). Trimming took 5 bases from V and 2 from J, leaving 19 bases between them. The CDR3 is 16 residues long. CDR1 SEHNR and CDR2 FQNEAQ come from the germline V gene (reference sequence). CDR3 in amino acids: CASSTREGQSTYEQYF. In nucleotides, the CDR3 is TGTGCCAGCAGCACTAGGGAGGGACAGTCTACCTACGAGCAGTACTTC. The full variable domain, rest sourced from reference TRBV7-9 and TRBJ2-7, is DTGVSQNPRHKITKRGQNVTFRCDPISEHNRLYWYRQTLGQGPEFLTYFQNEAQLEKSRLLSDRFSAERPKGSFSTLEIQRTEQGDSAMYLCASSTREGQSTYEQYFGPGTRLTVT.

This rearrangement joins TRBV7-9 to TRBJ2-3, with TRBD2 identical over 11 bases. Germline CDR1 and CDR2: SEHNR and FQNEAQ (reference sequence). The CDR3 sequence is 15 residues long. The V gene end was trimmed by 0 bases and the J gene end by 10 bases; junction bases not matched to a gene: 6. This CDR3 is CASSLALAGDEAQYF. The CDR3 DNA sequence: TGTGCCAGCAGCTTAGCACTAGCGGGAGATGAGGCGCAGTATTTT.

This chain uses TRBV5-1 with TRBJ2-1, with D tentatively TRBD1 (5 bases). This CDR3 has 17 residues. V gave up 0 bases and J gave up 1 base, with 14 bases separating them. CDR1 is SGHRS, CDR2 YFSETQ, per germline. This CDR3 reads CASSLAPQETSYNEQFF. The CDR3 DNA follows: TGCGCCAGCAGCTTGGCTCCACAGGAGACGTCCTACAATGAGCAGTTCTTC. The full variable domain, completed using reference TRBV5-1 and TRBJ2-1, is KAGVTQTPRYLIKTRGQQVTLSCSPISGHRSVSWYQQTPGQGLQFLFEYFSETQRNKGNFPGRFSGRQFSNSRSEMNVSTLELGDSALYLCASSLAPQETSYNEQFFGPGTRLTVL.

This rearrangement joins TRBV27 to TRBJ2-1, with TRBD1 identical over 7 bases. This CDR3 comprises 16 residues. Germline assignment: CDR1 MNHEY and CDR2 SMNVEV (reference sequence). V was pared by 0 bases and J by 2 bases, with 4 bases of the junction left unmatched. The CDR3 loop is CASSLSETGAYNEQFF. As DNA, the CDR3 is TGTGCCAGCAGTTTATCGGAAACAGGGGCCTACAATGAGCAGTTCTTC.

The chain couples TRBV11-1 to TRBJ1-1; 9 nucleotides match TRBD1. Per the germline V gene, CDR1 is SGHAT and CDR2 is FQDESV (reference sequence). The CDR3 length is 16 residues. V shed 5 bases and J 7 bases; nucleotides not matched to a gene: 14. The CDR3 loop is CASSPEGGTGRNEAFF. The CDR3 DNA reads TGTGCCAGCAGCCCCGAGGGTGGGACAGGGCGTAATGAAGCTTTCTTT.

The chain recombines TRBV30 with TRBJ1-1; D ambiguous. V was trimmed by 0 bases and J by 10 bases, leaving 9 bases between them. Germline loops: CDR1 GTSNPN, CDR2 SVGIG (reference sequence). This CDR3 has 11 amino acids. CDR3: CAWSVKASAFF. The CDR3 bases are TGTGCCTGGAGTGTTAAGGCCTCAGCTTTCTTT.

The chain has TRBV28 and TRBJ2-7; 7 bases align to TRBD2. With 6 bases clipped from V and 0 bases from J, the junction kept 14 bases outside the gene matches. Germline V gene data show CDR1 as MDHEN and CDR2 as SYDVKM. The CDR3 sequence is 17 residues long. The CDR3 coding sequence is TGTGCCAGCAGAGCTCTAGCGGAGCAAAGGAGCTCCTACGAGCAGTACTTC. It encodes CASRALAEQRSSYEQYF.

This clone was detected only once. The chain employs TRBV10-3 and TRBJ2-2; no clear D gene. The CDR3 contains 13 residues. The ends were cut back, 6 bases at V and 3 bases at J, with 8 bases in the middle. Germline CDR1 reads ENHRY; CDR2 reads SYGVKD. The CDR3 here is CAIRLDYTGELFF. DNA for the CDR3: TGTGCCATCAGGTTAGACTACACCGGGGAGCTGTTTTTT.

The V and J genes are TRBV7-8 and TRBJ2-7, with 8 bases fitting TRBD2. Germline lookup yields CDR1 SGHVS and CDR2 FQNEAQ. CDR3 length equals 15 residues. V gave up 3 bases and J gave up 3 bases; unmatched junction bases: 7. This CDR3 reads CASSFAGTSFYEQYF. Written as DNA, the CDR3 is TGTGCCAGCAGCTTTGCGGGGACTAGTTTCTACGAGCAGTACTTC.

This chain joins TRBV7-9 and TRBJ1-2; 9 nucleotides match TRBD1. This CDR3 comprises 16 residues. Germline CDR1 is SEHNR and CDR2 is FQNEAQ (reference sequence). The ends lost 10 bases at V and 4 bases at J; junction bases unmatched: 16. CDR3 in DNA: TGTGCCATCCTACTCACCCAACCGGGACAGGGCTATGGCTACACCTTC. It translates to CAILLTQPGQGYGYTF.

The chain joins TRBV5-6 to TRBJ1-2; D ambiguous. This CDR3 has 15 amino acids. Between the trimmed V and J ends, which lost 5 bases and 3 bases, there was a span of 17 bases. The germline gives CDR1 SGHDT, CDR2 YYEEEE. CDR3: CASSLSYDGYYGYTF. The DNA of the CDR3 is TGTGCCAGCAGTTTATCCTACGACGGGTACTATGGCTACACCTTC.

This chain uses TRBV7-8 with TRBJ1-5; D is unresolved. The CDR3 has 16 amino acids. The germline V gene encodes CDR1 SGHVS and CDR2 FQNEAQ. V lost 1 base, J lost 1 base, and 11 bases lay in between. CDR3 loop: CASSLEAGRSNQPQHF. In nucleotides, the CDR3 is TGTGCCAGCAGCTTAGAGGCGGGTAGGAGCAATCAGCCCCAGCATTTT.

This clone was seen a single time. The chain carries TRBV27 and TRBJ2-3; D unresolved. V lost 1 base, J lost 1 base, and 12 bases lay in between. The CDR3 consists of 16 residues. The V gene's germline CDR1 is MNHEY and CDR2 SMNVEV (reference sequence). The CDR3 DNA reads TGTGCCAGCAGTTTATTCGGGCAGATACGCACAGATACGCAGTATTTT. Translating gives CASSLFGQIRTDTQYF.

This chain links TRBV7-6 with TRBJ1-1, with D possibly TRBD1 on 6 matching bases. This CDR3 comprises 15 residues. The germline CDR1 and CDR2 sequences are SGHVS and FNYEAQ. V was cut by 7 bases and J by 8 bases, with 23 bases left in between. In nucleotides, the CDR3 is TGTGCCAGCAACATGGGGGCACTACTATCTCAGGAAGCTTTCTTT. Residues: CASNMGALLSQEAFF.

V and J are TRBV29-1 and TRBJ1-1; TRBD1 is a possible D gene (5 bases). Trimming shortened V by 6 bases and J by 7 bases, and 15 bases separated the two germline ends. The CDR3 totals 12 residues. The germline V gene encodes CDR1 SQVTM and CDR2 ANQGSEA. The chain's CDR3 is CSVGPPGGEAFF. The DNA of the CDR3 is TGCAGCGTCGGACCCCCGGGGGGTGAAGCTTTCTTT.

This clone appeared a single time. This rearrangement joins TRBV9 to TRBJ2-3; 7 positions agree with TRBD2. Germline values: CDR1 SGDLS, CDR2 YYNGEE. V dropped 0 bases and J dropped 3; count of bases not matched to a gene: 4. There are 15 residues in the CDR3. CDR3 DNA: TGTGCCAGCAGCGTAGCCGGGGGGAAAACAGATACGCAGTATTTT. This gives the protein CASSVAGGKTDTQYF.

V and J are TRBV7-8 and TRBJ1-1, with D possibly being TRBD1 (5 bases). Germline CDR1 SGHVS, CDR2 FQNEAQ. This CDR3 has 14 residues. The V and J ends lost 5 bases and 5 bases respectively, with 15 bases between them. CDR3 sequence (DNA): TGTGCCAGCAGCCGAATCTTGGGGGGGACTGAAGCTTTCTTT. It yields the protein CASSRILGGTEAFF.

This clone has a single count. The chain employs TRBV11-2 and TRBJ2-1; D possibly corresponds to TRBD2 (6 bases). Germline V gene sequence: CDR1 SGHAT, CDR2 FQNNGV. The CDR3 is 15 residues long. Trimming stripped 3 bases from V and 2 bases from J, with 11 bases between. For the CDR3, the DNA is TGTGCCAGCAGCTTTCTGGGAGGCGCCTACAATGAGCAGTTCTTC. Amino acid sequence: CASSFLGGAYNEQFF.

This clone was detected a few times. The same CDR3 is also encoded by other DNA sequences in this sample. The chain uses TRBV19 and TRBJ1-1; no clear D. The V end lost 7 bases, the J end lost 4 bases, and 7 bases lay between the germline ends. Germline V CDR1 and CDR2: LNHDA, SQIVND (reference sequence). There are 11 residues in the CDR3. CDR3 protein: CASTPGTEAFF. DNA of the CDR3: TGTGCCAGTACCCCCGGCACTGAAGCTTTCTTT.

The chain combines TRBV5-1 with TRBJ2-7; 7 bases are a match to TRBD2. This CDR3 has 15 residues. Trimming cost V 4 bases and J 2 bases; bases outside gene matches: 9. In germline, CDR1 is SGHRS, CDR2 YFSETQ. This chain's CDR3 is CASSRKRERTYEQYF. As DNA, the CDR3 is TGCGCCAGCAGCCGGAAGCGGGAACGAACCTACGAGCAGTACTTC.